Below, one T cell receptor beta chain is given with its context. What this receptor recognizes is not known. Base quality data are lacking; no much larger clone is found one base away. The cohort consisted of 666 healthy bone marrow donors. All cohort members were sampled while nominally healthy, although unrecorded immune exposures were likely present. The donor tested CMV seropositive, placing the donor among the 289 seropositive members of the cohort. A peripheral blood sample was provided by each donor, and peripheral blood mononuclear cells were used for TCR beta sequencing. Genomic DNA extraction from the blood cell samples was performed with the Qiagen DNeasy Blood Extraction Kit. The germline V gene (reference sequence) gives CDR1 as SGHNT and CDR2 as YYREEE. From its cysteine to its phenylalanine, the CDR3 spans 14 amino acids. Only the CDR3 portion is preserved as DNA: 42 bases, with reading frame beginning at the first base. V loses 4 bases of germline sequence and J loses 3 bases, and the interval between the two ends is 11 bases.

This sample stems from a study of cytomegalovirus exposure and HLA in healthy donors (dated by TCRdb to about 2017). Notes on the research overall: According to an earlier analysis of 550 to 750 of the donors, about 179 million T cells yielded 117 million unique TCR beta sequences and about 280 Gb of sequence data. An early release that covered approximately 600 HLA-typed donors contained about 290 gigabases of sequencing data and 75 million to 100 million unique TCR sequences. Of the roughly 410 genotyped donors, 81% were placed in the genetic ancestry cluster associated with self-reported Caucasian donors. The study aimed to test whether cataloging public T cell receptors could reveal signatures of past pathogen exposure. The T cell repertoires of around 730 subjects were profiled by immunosequencing and related to cytomegalovirus serostatus. Besides the first cohort of 666 subjects, a separate validation cohort made up of roughly 120 different subjects was used. To predict cytomegalovirus infection status, the study combined high-throughput TCR immunosequencing, statistical association of individual TCRs with disease status, and machine learning. To study patterns of TCR occurrence, a later analysis re-analyzed previously published TCR beta repertoires from around 670 donors and added high-resolution HLA genotyping. Rather than using new phenotypic data, the later analysis identified candidate immune exposures from TCR beta sequences and from how often those sequences occurred across donors. To decide whether each TCR beta V gene segment behaved as functional or pseudogenic, an earlier analysis of some 570 of the donors relied on high-throughput TCR beta sequencing. Donor age, sex, ethnicity and CMV serostatus were compiled together with the repertoire data. A later genetic analysis took genome-wide SNP genotypes for about 55% of the roughly 670 donors and used that subset as a discovery cohort. Every discovery cohort repertoire had been produced on one sequencing platform. Class I and class II HLA loci were covered by the typing at four-digit resolution. The number of typed donors differed by locus: about 620-630 for A, B, C, DRB1 and DQB1; some 500 for DQA1; some 590 for DPA1; and about 450 for DPB1. Roughly five DR-DQ haplotypes were handled as single units for association and clustering because linkage in the cohort was strong. Across 300 to 400 genotyped donors of the cohort, an average of about 200,000 unique TCR beta nucleotide sequences per donor were sequenced, and around 19% of those sequences were non-productive. Study-wide conclusions, independent of this receptor: In an earlier analysis of about 540 of the donors, most TCR beta V segments were observed in productive rearrangements about 90% or about 30% of the time, broadly matching IMGT annotations. A later analysis found that HLA-associated TCR beta chains were more clonally expanded and had lower generation probabilities than equally common non-associated chains. Because HLA typing was missing for some donors at each locus, association tests included only the typed subset. Because counts were too low, roughly 17 rarely observed V segments, including chromosome 9 orphons, were left out of the earlier analysis of about 500 of the donors. Assigning TCR associations to individual alleles was difficult when HLA alleles, especially DR and DQ, strongly co-occurred. In a later analysis, most CMV-associated TCR beta chains were found to appear HLA-restricted, with HLA associations seemingly driven largely by CMV exposure. Presence/absence analyses assumed roughly uniform sequencing depth across donors, an assumption that may not hold. An association between a missense DCLRE1C variant and V-gene and J-gene trimming of TCR beta chains was found in a later genetic analysis and replicated in an independent cohort. A later analysis reported that several top co-occurrence clusters appeared linked to parvovirus B19, influenza, CMV and Epstein-Barr virus. CMV serostatus was the only immune exposure information available for the cohort. The 87-base-pair reads could not distinguish some IMGT-functional V segments, including TRBV6-2 and TRBV6-3, so those segments were excluded. In this cohort, only TCR beta chains were sequenced, and detectable features were limited by the absence of alpha or paired-chain data. A group of highly shared sequence variants was considered likely to be a technical artifact of the sequencing pipeline. At a false discovery rate of 0.05, a later analysis linked 15,000 to 20,000 TCR beta sequences to specific HLA alleles. The study listed approximately 160 TCR beta chains as associated with cytomegalovirus. Cytomegalovirus status was reported to be diagnosed by the classifier with high specificity and sensitivity in both the original and validation cohorts. A later genetic analysis reported fewer N-insertions in productive TCRs among donors in an Asian-associated ancestry cluster than the roughly 640-donor mean. It was suggested by the authors that the approach could potentially be generalized to other disease states and immunological phenotypes. Most TCR sequences were observed very rarely across donors, whereas some public TCRs were present in many individuals. Correlated functional status among segregating V segments might reflect linkage disequilibrium, but an unknown experimental factor could not be ruled out. In a later analysis, the rate of TCR association differed among HLA loci, with DRB1 alleles having the most associated TCRs and HLA-C alleles having the fewest. A few of the identified cytomegalovirus-associated TCR beta chains were confirmed in vitro to be specific for cytomegalovirus antigens. A further reported finding was that TCR beta sequences accurately predicted the HLA-A and HLA-B alleles for most subjects in the first cohort.

The receptor library was made with the immunoSEQ multiplex PCR assay. For the multiplex PCR, a mixture combining 60 forward primers for TCR Vbeta segments and 13 reverse primers for TCR Jbeta segments was used. The CDR3 region of rearranged TCR beta genes was amplified from genomic DNA by a multiplex PCR assay. The Illumina HiSeq System was used to sequence the amplified TCR beta libraries as 87-base-pair reads. In the authors' own workflow: In a later analysis, some 80 million unique TCR beta chains were counted across the 650 to 750 repertoires, and about 10 million of these chains were shared by at least two donors. Raw reads were error-corrected and collapsed into unique sequences with a nearest-neighbor algorithm that merged closely related sequences to remove PCR and sequencing errors. V, D and J gene segments were assigned by aligning CDR3 sequences to IMGT reference sequences. For a sequence to be retained, a match of at least six nucleotides was required to both a V gene segment and a J gene segment. A rearrangement counted as productive if the CDR3 had no stop codons and remained in frame with V and J, and every other rearrangement counted as non-productive. Following IMGT convention, CDR3 was defined as the stretch from the second conserved V-encoded cysteine up to the conserved J-encoded phenylalanine. The earlier analysis of about 530 of the donors excluded any sequence lacking an unambiguous match to a single V gene segment. In an earlier analysis of several hundred of the donors, a V segment was called functional when productive rearrangements were above 56.7%, and segregating when the standard deviation between donors exceeded 5%. A statistical classification framework was built to diagnose cytomegalovirus status from the catalog of TCR beta chain sequences. V and J gene assignment, in a later analysis, came from comparing TCR nucleotide sequences with IMGT/GENE-DB human TR gene sequences. In a later analysis, CDR3 sequences and most-parsimonious VDJ recombination scenarios were assigned using the TCRdist pipeline. In a later analysis, each TCR beta chain was defined by its CDR3 amino acid sequence together with its V-gene family, and reads without a unique V-gene family were excluded. As a way to deal with suspected cross-contamination and a sequencing artifact, a later analysis dropped 640 or so nucleotide sequences that were highly shared and had low generation probability. In a later analysis, a clonal expansion index was calculated for each public chain from normalized within-repertoire ranks of inferred template counts. In a later analysis, generation probabilities were computed using a VDJ recombination model fitted to out-of-frame rearrangements, and the results were checked against IGoR. Hypergeometric tests were used in a later analysis to score TCR-TCR, TCR-HLA and TCR-CMV co-occurrence, with a repertoire-size bias correction applied to the TCR pairs. In a later analysis, false discovery rates were estimated by permuting HLA or CMV assignments 20 times. A later analysis grouped co-occurring TCRs with DBSCAN, adding TCRdist sequence similarity when clustering within HLA-allele-positive subsets. Repertoires with fewer than 30,000 or more than 120,000 public chains, plus five repertoires with anomalous nucleotide sharing, were excluded from co-occurrence clustering. TCRdb's version of the immuneACCESS table is confined to in-frame rearrangements and falls short of the full clone set. An unresolved V gene accounts for under half of the shortfall where checked; the remainder is of unknown origin. For V, J and clone size, that table is used; D and trimming come from the DNA. The sample table holds tens of thousands of clones, of which 70% were seen once. Around 19% of the sample comes from the top ten.

The chain is made from TRBV5-4 and TRBJ2-4; the D segment could be TRBD1, given 6 matching bases. The receptor's source is an older woman in good health and CMV-seropositive. Sequenced sample: PBMCs. The CDR3 in this case is CASSLQGFKNIQYF. In nucleotides, the sequence is TGTGCCAGCAGCCTACAGGGATTCAAAAACATTCAGTACTTC.